This TCR beta chain was documented in a study of T-cell reconstitution after alpha-beta-depleted transplantation in children. With respect to this clonotype: Its antigen is currently unknown.

Germline V lookup: CDR1 SGHRS, CDR2 YFSETQ. The CDR3 is 18 residues long. V dropped 0 bases and J dropped 1; count of bases not matched to a gene: 10. Preparing the TCRbeta library involved the use of unique molecular identifiers. MiXCR was run by TCRdb on the PCR reads, yielding one entry per CDR3 protein. This table has about 980,000 distinct CDR3 sequences, about 26% appearing once. The study, taken as a whole, reports: Surviving recipient T cells and thymic progenitors produced the high day-60 TCRbeta diversity seen in some patients. Several hundred graft clones that had expanded were reportedly the source of alpha-beta T cells about two months after transplant. T-cell counts and diversity at one year following transplant were attributed mainly to newly produced T cells.

This TCR derives from a boy under two years old who had a stem cell transplant for SCID, so the T cells may come from the graft donor. The sequencing here drew on PBMCs, mostly from graft donor cells, taken 360 days after TCRalphabeta/CD19-depleted stem cell transplant. The chain employs TRBV5-1 and TRBJ2-5, with 9 bases lining up with TRBD2. The CDR3 coding sequence is TGCGCCAGCAGCTTGGGTCCCAGCGGGGGGTCTAGCCAAGAGACCCAGTACTTC. Translated, it gives CASSLGPSGGSSQETQYF.